This T cell receptor beta chain was observed in a study of blood T cell repertoires in COVID-19. In terms of age and location, participants ranged from roughly 18 to 90 years and lived in approximately 26 US areas. Each recovered donor of Cohort 3 presented with two negative PCRs, clearance, or symptom resolution. Germline-derived CDR1 and CDR2 are LNHNV and YYDKDF (reference sequence). CDR3 length equals 15 residues. The germline V and J ends were trimmed by 1 base and 4 bases, with 13 bases remaining between them. Sequencing used immunoSEQ multiplex PCR; TCRdb keeps in-frame clones, though not all of them. The table has around 230,000 clones, approximately 84% seen once; the top ten hold 15%. This clone has more than one count but fewer than ten.

V and J are TRBV15 and TRBJ1-1, with D tentatively TRBD1 (5 bases). Sequencing was carried out using PBMCs or T cells enriched from blood (not recorded which). The TCR originated in a man aged 40-49 years who had recovered from COVID-19. DNA for the CDR3: TGTGCCACCAGCAGAGGGGGAACGGGGGGCACTGAAGCTTTCTTT. Translation: CATSRGGTGGTEAFF. Full variable domain (outside the CDR3, taken from reference TRBV15 and TRBJ1-1): DAMVIQNPRYQVTQFGKPVTLSCSQTLNHNVMYWYQQKSSQAPKLLFHYYDKDFNNEADTPDNFQSRRPNTSFCFLDIRSPGLGDTAMYLCATSRGGTGGTEAFFGQGTRLTVV.